This T cell receptor (beta chain) comes out of a study of shared clonotypes between healthy human individuals. This was a deep-level run. The repertoire was sequenced with immunoSEQ multiplex PCR; TCRdb's copy has only in-frame clones and lacks some. The sample holds 1 million to 1.2 million clones, 60% to 80% seen once. The germline gives CDR1 SGHRS, CDR2 YFSETQ. V gave up 4 bases and J gave up 5 bases; unmatched junction bases: 9. This CDR3 has 16 amino acids. The chain uses TRBV5-1 and TRBJ2-5; TRBD2 aligns across 12 bases. The source is a man between 18 and 29 years old in good health. Some clones in this sample may be carry-over from other donors' samples. The specimen sequenced was memory CD4+ T cells from PBMCs. As to subset: CD45RA-negative fraction. The DNA of the CDR3 is TGCGCCAGCAGCAGGGGGCTAGCGGGAGGGCCCGAGACCCAGTACTTC. It translates to CASSRGLAGGPETQYF.